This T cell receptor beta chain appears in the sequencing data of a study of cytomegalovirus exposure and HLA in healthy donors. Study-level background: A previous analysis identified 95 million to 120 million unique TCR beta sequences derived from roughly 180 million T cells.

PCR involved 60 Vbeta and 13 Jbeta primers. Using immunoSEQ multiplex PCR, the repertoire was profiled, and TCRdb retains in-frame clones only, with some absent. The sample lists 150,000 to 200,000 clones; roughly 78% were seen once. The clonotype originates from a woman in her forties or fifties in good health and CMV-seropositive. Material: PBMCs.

CDR3 residues: CASSRQGQPQHF. The CDR3, as DNA: TGTGCCAGCAGCCGGCAGGGTCAGCCCCAGCATTTT. The chain links TRBV5-6 to TRBJ1-5; D may be TRBD1 (5 bases). Trimming removed 4 bases at V and 6 bases at J, with 8 bases between. Germline lookup yields CDR1 SGHDT and CDR2 YYEEEE. The CDR3 is 12 residues long.